The 23 T cell receptor beta chains given below trace back to one sample, sequenced in a study of T cells in Graves' hyperthyroidism and ophthalmopathy. Amplification targeted TCR beta CDR3 regions from RNA transcripts. Using the HTBI primer set, a first-round RT-PCR was run on the TCR CDR3. TCRdb called the multiplex PCR reads again in MiXCR, with one record for every CDR3 protein. The profile covers 400,000 or so distinct CDR3 sequences, with roughly 15% appearing a single time and approximately 19% taken by the ten largest. The sequenced sample consisted of blood. Receptor source: a woman aged 55-69 years with Graves' ophthalmopathy.

As concerns this clonotype: A clone one base away is much larger, so this may be a read error. The chain links TRBV5-1 to TRBJ2-1; no reliable D call. V lost 1 base and J lost 5, with 7 bases in between. Germline V lookup: CDR1 SGHRS, CDR2 YFSETQ. This CDR3 has 13 residues. CDR3: CASSLPPDNEQFF. DNA of the CDR3: TGCGCCAGCAGCTTGCCACCAGACAATGAGCAGTTCTTC.

There are a few counts of this clonotype. The chain couples TRBV9 to TRBJ1-1, with a tentative D call TRBD1 (5 bases). The CDR3 runs 14 residues. The germline V and J ends were trimmed by 0 bases and 0 bases, with 6 bases remaining between them. Per the germline V gene, CDR1 is SGDLS and CDR2 is YYNGEE. The CDR3 loop is CASSVGGMNTEAFF. In DNA form, the CDR3 reads TGTGCCAGCAGCGTAGGGGGGATGAACACTGAAGCTTTCTTT.

This clonotype was detected many times. J is TRBJ2-3 and V is TRBV2; TRBD2 agrees at 8 bases. The CDR3 has 13 amino acids. Germline V gene sequence: CDR1 SNHLY, CDR2 FYNNEI. J was trimmed by 6 bases and V by 6 bases; bases with no gene match: 5. The CDR3 region has the DNA TGTGCCAGCAGGGAACGCGGGAGGGATACGCAGTATTTT. Its protein is CASRERGRDTQYF.

This clonotype was counted many times. The chain joins TRBV2 to TRBJ2-5; a weak D match, TRBD1 (5 bases). There are 12 residues in the CDR3. Per germline, CDR1 SNHLY and CDR2 FYNNEI. Trimming cost V 5 bases and J 6 bases, with 10 bases left between them. The CDR3 coding sequence is TGTGCCAGCAGTAAAGACAGTCAGACCCAGTACTTC. Its protein is CASSKDSQTQYF.

This clonotype has ten or more counts. DNA of the CDR3: TGTGCCAGCAGTTACCCGGGGGGCTCCTACAATGAGCAGTTCTTC. Amino acids: CASSYPGGSYNEQFF. The chain recombines TRBV28 with TRBJ2-1; 7 bases align to TRBD2. CDR1 is MDHEN, CDR2 SYDVKM, per germline. The J segment lost 0 bases and the V segment lost 4 bases, leaving 3 bases of the junction unmatched. The CDR3 totals 15 residues.

CDR3 residues: CASSLSVESETQYF. DNA of the CDR3: TGTGCCAGCAGCTTAAGTGTCGAATCAGAGACCCAGTACTTC. J is TRBJ2-5 and V is TRBV7-3; D not certain. Deletions cut 1 base from V and 4 bases from J, with 10 bases between. CDR1 is SGHTA and CDR2 is FQGTGA in the germline V gene. The CDR3 is 14 amino acids. Variable domain in full (rest from reference TRBV7-3 and TRBJ2-5): GAGVSQTPSNKVTEKGKYVELRCDPISGHTALYWYRQSLGQGPEFLIYFQGTGAADDSGLPNDRFFAVRPEGSVSTLKIQRTERGDSAVYLCASSLSVESETQYFGPGTRLLVL.

The rearrangement uses TRBV28 and TRBJ1-2; D may be TRBD1 (5 bases). CDR1 MDHEN and CDR2 SYDVKM come from the germline V gene. V lost 4 bases to trimming and J lost 4 bases, with 13 bases between them. The CDR3 contains 14 residues. The CDR3 sequence: CASSWSSGGYGYTF. In DNA form, the CDR3 reads TGTGCCAGCAGTTGGTCCTCGGGGGGCTATGGCTACACCTTC.

This clonotype was recorded at least ten times. The genes are TRBV9 and TRBJ2-5; D gene uncertain. V lost 0 bases, J lost 4 bases, and 10 bases lay in between. The CDR3 extends over 14 amino acids. CDR1 and CDR2 (germline): SGDLS, YYNGEE. This chain's CDR3 is CASSVGIGLETQYF. DNA for the CDR3: TGTGCCAGCAGCGTAGGGATAGGGCTAGAGACCCAGTACTTC.

This clonotype was counted a few times. This chain uses TRBV7-3 with TRBJ2-2; no clear D gene. V lost 1 base, J lost 0 bases, and 9 bases lay in between. CDR1 is SGHTA and CDR2 is FQGTGA in the germline V gene. The CDR3 has 16 residues. The CDR3 nucleotides read TGTGCCAGCAGCTTAATGGAGTTGGCGAACACCGGGGAGCTGTTTTTT. It specifies CASSLMELANTGELFF.

This clonotype was recorded at least ten times. V and J are TRBV9 and TRBJ1-1; 10 bases are a match to TRBD1. Germline-derived CDR1 and CDR2 are SGDLS and YYNGEE. This CDR3 comprises 15 residues. V lost 3 bases to trimming and J lost 1 base; unmatched junction nucleotides: 3. CDR3 coding DNA: TGTGCCAGCAGCGGACAGGGGGCGGGGAACACTGAAGCTTTCTTT. As protein: CASSGQGAGNTEAFF. Together with reference TRBV9 and TRBJ1-1, the CDR3 gives the full variable domain: DSGVTQTPKHLITATGQRVTLRCSPRSGDLSVYWYQQSLDQGLQFLIQYYNGEERAKGNILERFSAQQFPDLHSELNLSSLELGDSALYFCASSGQGAGNTEAFFGQGTRLTVV.

This clonotype has ten or more counts. V and J are TRBV7-9 and TRBJ2-7, with 7 bases identical to TRBD1. With 1 base clipped from V and 0 bases from J, the junction kept 3 bases outside the gene matches. The CDR3 consists of 15 residues. Per the germline V gene, CDR1 is SEHNR and CDR2 is FQNEAQ (reference sequence). The CDR3 nucleotides read TGTGCCAGCAGCTTAGAGGGGGCGAACTCCTACGAGCAGTACTTC. This translates into CASSLEGANSYEQYF.

This clonotype was recorded only once. This may be a read error: a much more frequent sequence differs by one nucleotide. This sequence joins TRBV6-1 and TRBJ2-3, with 10 nucleotides matching TRBD2. Germline CDR1 reads MNHNS; CDR2 reads SASEGT. The V and J ends lost 5 bases and 5 bases, in that order; junction bases with no gene match: 13. The CDR3 has 17 residues. CDR3: CASSIGLAAAGRDTQYF. The CDR3 region has the DNA TGTGCCAGCAGTATCGGACTAGCGGCTGCGGGCAGAGATACGCAGTATTTT.

The CDR3: CASSQEGNQGPGTGELFF. In DNA form, the CDR3 reads TGCGCCAGCAGCCAAGAAGGAAATCAGGGCCCGGGTACCGGGGAGCTGTTTTTT. The rearrangement uses TRBV4-1 and TRBJ2-2; D may be TRBD1 (5 bases). V was trimmed by 0 bases and J by 5 bases, leaving 19 bases between them. Per the germline V gene, CDR1 is MGHRA and CDR2 is YSYEKL. This CDR3 contains 18 residues.

A word on this clonotype: This could be a read error, since a much larger clone is one nucleotide away. The chain carries TRBV20-1 and TRBJ2-1; tentative D call: TRBD2 (6 bases). The CDR3 totals 14 residues. Germline assignment: CDR1 DFQATT and CDR2 SNEGSKA (reference sequence). CDR3 loop: CRAREFRENNEQFF. In DNA form, the CDR3 reads TGCAGGGCTAGAGAGTTCCGGGAGAACAATGAGCAGTTCTTC.

Many counts were recorded for this clonotype. The chain uses TRBV6-1 and TRBJ1-5, with 8 bases matching TRBD1. This CDR3 has 14 amino acids. V lost 6 bases to trimming and J lost 7 bases; unmatched junction nucleotides: 8. Germline loops: CDR1 MNHNS, CDR2 SASEGT. CDR3 protein: CASSPDRGGQPQHF. In DNA form, the CDR3 reads TGTGCCAGCAGCCCTGACAGGGGAGGGCAGCCCCAGCATTTT.

This clonotype was seen only a few times. This sequence joins TRBV15 and TRBJ2-5; D might be TRBD1 or TRBD2, each matching 5 bases. V lost 0 bases and J lost 4, with 21 bases in between. The CDR3 sequence is 18 residues long. Germline V gene sequence: CDR1 LNHNV, CDR2 YYDKDF (reference sequence). CDR3 coding DNA: TGTGCCACCAGCAGAGATCCACCCGGTGGGGGTAGGCTAGAGACCCAGTACTTC. It yields the protein CATSRDPPGGGRLETQYF.

This clonotype appeared many times. As DNA, the CDR3 is TGTGCCAGCACCACGGAGCGGAGTACTGAAGCTTTCTTT. Translated, it gives CASTTERSTEAFF. The chain is built from TRBV2 and TRBJ1-1; D is ambiguous. Germline CDR1 SNHLY, CDR2 FYNNEI. The CDR3 spans 13 residues. The V end lost 7 bases, the J end lost 5 bases, and 14 bases lay between the germline ends.

The chain joins TRBV5-1 to TRBJ2-3; no firm D call. Trimming pared 2 bases from V and 4 bases from J, leaving 14 bases between. CDR1 is SGHRS and CDR2 is YFSETQ in the germline V gene. The CDR3 extends over 15 amino acids. The CDR3 protein is CASSFDLPGPDTQYF. The DNA for the CDR3 is TGCGCCAGCAGCTTTGACCTCCCTGGCCCAGATACGCAGTATTTT.

This clonotype has a single count. Being one base from a much bigger clone, this may be a read error. The V gene is TRBV6-2 or TRBV6-3, the J gene TRBJ2-3, with TRBD2 matching over 9 bases. The germline gives CDR1 MNHEY, CDR2 SVGEGT. The CDR3 loop spans 15 amino acids. In nucleotides, the CDR3 is TGTGCCAGCAGTGACGTGGGGACTAGCACAGGTACGCAGTATTTT. This gives the protein CASSDVGTSTGTQYF.

In its sample, this clonotype was seen many times. This chain connects TRBV2 to TRBJ1-2; a weak D match, TRBD1 (5 bases). Per germline, CDR1 SNHLY and CDR2 FYNNEI. The CDR3 sequence is 13 residues long. V lost 6 bases to trimming and J lost 6 bases, with 14 bases between them. The CDR3, as DNA: TGTGCCAGCAGGGCGCCAGGGTACGATGGCTACACCTTC. Residues: CASRAPGYDGYTF. Supplemented by reference TRBV2 and TRBJ1-2, the full variable domain reads EPEVTQTPSHQVTQMGQEVILRCVPISNHLYFYWYRQILGQKVEFLVSFYNNEISEKSEIFDDQFSVERPDGSNFTLKIRSTKLEDSAMYFCASRAPGYDGYTFGSGTRLTVV.

The chain has TRBV11-2 and TRBJ2-5; D unresolved. Trimming shortened V by 8 bases and J by 1 base, and 8 bases separated the two germline ends. Germline values: CDR1 SGHAT, CDR2 FQNNGV. The CDR3 is 12 residues long. CDR3 amino acids: CASQLGQETQYF. DNA for the CDR3: TGTGCCAGCCAGCTAGGCCAAGAGACCCAGTACTTC.

This clonotype occurred many times. The chain is built from TRBV2 and TRBJ2-3, with 8 bases aligning to TRBD1. The V segment lost 6 bases and the J segment 3 bases; nucleotides outside the gene matches: 5. The CDR3 loop spans 14 amino acids. CDR1 and CDR2 (germline): SNHLY, FYNNEI. The CDR3 here is CASRRDRSTDTQYF. Here the CDR3 DNA reads TGTGCCAGCAGACGGGACAGGTCAACAGATACGCAGTATTTT.

This clonotype was seen ten or more times. This chain links TRBV5-1 with TRBJ2-1; TRBD1 agrees at 7 bases. V lost 4 bases and J lost 6; bases outside the gene matches: 7. The CDR3 runs 14 residues. The germline V gene encodes CDR1 SGHRS and CDR2 YFSETQ. CDR3 protein: CASSVGQKGNEQFF. CDR3 DNA sequence: TGCGCCAGCAGCGTGGGACAGAAGGGCAATGAGCAGTTCTTC.